The rows below give T cell receptor beta chains drawn from one sample of a study of T cells in Graves' hyperthyroidism and ophthalmopathy. TCRdb recomputed calls from the multiplex PCR reads with MiXCR, one row per CDR3 protein. The data show around 690,000 distinct CDR3 sequences, roughly 17% seen once. The sequenced material came from blood. The receptors derive from a man aged 50 to 59 with Graves' hyperthyroidism. The CDR3 runs from the conserved cysteine through the conserved F or W. The D gene is left open where the match is weak. Size is stated for part of the rows, as once, few or many counts, or as a class when the clone is expanded.

d_gene: -; j_gene: TRBJ2-3; abundance: -; v_gene: TRBV7-3; CDR3aa: CASSLSAETDTQYF; CDR3nt: TGTGCCAGCAGCTTAAGCGCCGAAACAGATACGCAGTATTTT
d_gene: TRBD1; j_gene: TRBJ1-2; abundance: -; v_gene: TRBV20-1; CDR3aa: CSAEGVGGLNYGYTF; CDR3nt: TGCAGTGCTGAGGGAGTAGGGGGCTTAAACTATGGCTACACCTTC
d_gene: -; j_gene: TRBJ1-1; abundance: few; v_gene: TRBV10-3; CDR3aa: CAISEGLFDEAFF; CDR3nt: TGTGCCATCAGTGAGGGCCTTTTCGATGAAGCTTTCTTT
d_gene: -; j_gene: TRBJ1-3; abundance: many; v_gene: TRBV10-3; CDR3aa: CAISPHPSGNTIYF; CDR3nt: TGTGCCATCAGCCCGCACCCCTCTGGAAACACCATATATTTT
d_gene: -; j_gene: TRBJ1-1; abundance: few; v_gene: TRBV4-3; CDR3aa: CASSQGGGLRNTEAFF; CDR3nt: TGCGCCAGCAGCCAAGGCGGGGGGCTAAGAAACACTGAAGCTTTCTTT
d_gene: -; j_gene: TRBJ2-1; abundance: many; v_gene: TRBV28; CDR3aa: CASSLPDVSYNEQFF; CDR3nt: TGTGCCAGCAGTTTACCGGACGTTTCCTACAATGAGCAGTTCTTC
d_gene: -; j_gene: TRBJ2-7; abundance: -; v_gene: TRBV5-1; CDR3aa: CASSAGRNYEQYF; CDR3nt: TGCGCCAGCAGCGCGGGACGTAACTACGAGCAGTACTTC
d_gene: TRBD2; j_gene: TRBJ2-1; abundance: -; v_gene: TRBV4-3; CDR3aa: CASSQDPLAGPNGYEQFF; CDR3nt: TGCGCCAGCAGCCAAGATCCCCTAGCGGGGCCGAACGGGTATGAGCAGTTCTTC
d_gene: -; j_gene: TRBJ1-6; abundance: -; v_gene: TRBV9; CDR3aa: CASSVDLEGTNSPLHF; CDR3nt: TGTGCCAGCAGCGTAGATTTAGAGGGAACGAATTCACCCCTCCACTTT
d_gene: -; j_gene: TRBJ2-5; abundance: -; v_gene: TRBV5-1; CDR3aa: CASSLGSFLAETQYF; CDR3nt: TGCGCCAGCAGCTTGGGGAGTTTCTTGGCCGAGACCCAGTACTTC
d_gene: TRBD2; j_gene: TRBJ2-1; abundance: -; v_gene: TRBV13; CDR3aa: CASSYYSGRKYNEQFF; CDR3nt: TGTGCCAGCAGCTATTATAGCGGGAGAAAATACAATGAGCAGTTCTTC
d_gene: TRBD2; j_gene: TRBJ2-7; abundance: many; v_gene: TRBV28; CDR3aa: CASSPSTSGIHEQYF; CDR3nt: TGTGCCAGCAGTCCCTCGACTAGCGGGATCCACGAGCAGTACTTC
d_gene: TRBD2; j_gene: TRBJ2-7; abundance: many; v_gene: TRBV14; CDR3aa: CAPGLAGPYEQYF; CDR3nt: TGTGCCCCCGGGCTAGCGGGCCCCTACGAGCAGTACTTC
d_gene: -; j_gene: TRBJ1-6; abundance: many; v_gene: TRBV2; CDR3aa: CASSEAGRGKLNSPLHF; CDR3nt: TGTGCCAGCAGTGAAGCGGGTAGGGGGAAGTTGAATTCACCCCTCCACTTT
d_gene: -; j_gene: TRBJ1-6; abundance: many; v_gene: TRBV27; CDR3aa: CASSAEGHSPLHF; CDR3nt: TGTGCCAGCAGCGCAGAGGGACATTCACCCCTCCACTTT
d_gene: -; j_gene: TRBJ1-1; abundance: -; v_gene: TRBV27; CDR3aa: CASNLLGENTEAFF; CDR3nt: TGTGCCAGCAATCTGTTGGGGGAGAACACTGAAGCTTTCTTT
d_gene: -; j_gene: TRBJ1-5; abundance: many; v_gene: TRBV30; CDR3aa: CAWSTGSNQPQHF; CDR3nt: TGTGCCTGGTCGACGGGTAGCAATCAGCCCCAGCATTTT
d_gene: -; j_gene: TRBJ2-3; abundance: -; v_gene: TRBV19; CDR3aa: CATGTYETDTQYF; CDR3nt: TGTGCCACCGGGACTTATGAGACAGATACGCAGTATTTT
d_gene: -; j_gene: TRBJ1-1; abundance: few; v_gene: TRBV19; CDR3aa: CASSYPPTEAFF; CDR3nt: TGTGCCAGTAGTTATCCGCCCACTGAAGCTTTCTTT
d_gene: -; j_gene: TRBJ2-5; abundance: many; v_gene: TRBV7-9; CDR3aa: CASSLRLAITQETQYF; CDR3nt: TGTGCCAGCAGCTTACGTTTGGCGATAACCCAAGAGACCCAGTACTTC
d_gene: TRBD1; j_gene: TRBJ2-7; abundance: -; v_gene: TRBV4-3; CDR3aa: CASSQGDRHEQYF; CDR3nt: TGCGCCAGCAGCCAAGGGGACAGGCACGAGCAGTACTTC
d_gene: -; j_gene: TRBJ1-5; abundance: many; v_gene: TRBV18; CDR3aa: CASSPTGDNQPQHF; CDR3nt: TGTGCCAGCTCACCGACAGGAGATAATCAGCCCCAGCATTTT
d_gene: -; j_gene: TRBJ1-5; abundance: many; v_gene: TRBV6-2/TRBV6-3; CDR3aa: CASTPWQGDNQPQHF; CDR3nt: TGTGCCAGCACCCCCTGGCAGGGTGACAATCAGCCCCAGCATTTT
d_gene: -; j_gene: TRBJ2-2; abundance: few; v_gene: TRBV2; CDR3aa: CASGPNTGELFF; CDR3nt: TGTGCCAGCGGTCCAAACACCGGGGAGCTGTTTTTT
d_gene: -; j_gene: TRBJ2-3; abundance: -; v_gene: TRBV5-1; CDR3aa: CASTPQGQGLTDTQYF; CDR3nt: TGCGCCAGCACCCCCCAGGGCCAGGGTCTCACAGATACGCAGTATTTT
d_gene: -; j_gene: TRBJ2-2; abundance: many; v_gene: TRBV14; CDR3aa: CASSSVRFTGELFF; CDR3nt: TGTGCCAGCAGTTCCGTCCGTTTCACCGGGGAGCTGTTTTTT
d_gene: TRBD2; j_gene: TRBJ2-2; abundance: -; v_gene: TRBV25-1; CDR3aa: CASRRPTSRRTNTGELFF; CDR3nt: TGTGCCAGCAGACGCCCGACTAGCAGGAGAACGAACACCGGGGAGCTGTTTTTT
d_gene: TRBD1; j_gene: TRBJ2-7; abundance: many; v_gene: TRBV7-9; CDR3aa: CASSTGGLRTSSGEQYF; CDR3nt: TGTGCCAGCAGTACAGGGGGTCTCCGGACCTCATCGGGGGAGCAGTACTTC
d_gene: -; j_gene: TRBJ1-5; abundance: many; v_gene: TRBV2; CDR3aa: CASSEAEGGQPQHF; CDR3nt: TGTGCCAGCAGTGAAGCGGAAGGAGGACAGCCCCAGCATTTT
d_gene: -; j_gene: TRBJ2-7; abundance: many; v_gene: TRBV28; CDR3aa: CASSLRAGQTYEQYF; CDR3nt: TGTGCCAGCAGTTTGAGGGCAGGGCAAACCTACGAGCAGTACTTC
d_gene: TRBD1; j_gene: TRBJ1-5; abundance: many; v_gene: TRBV5-5; CDR3aa: CASSTLQGARQPQHF; CDR3nt: TGTGCCAGCAGCACGTTACAGGGGGCTCGGCAGCCCCAGCATTTT
d_gene: TRBD2; j_gene: TRBJ2-7; abundance: many; v_gene: TRBV6-2/TRBV6-3; CDR3aa: CASSYLSGSYEQYF; CDR3nt: TGTGCCAGCAGTTACCTTAGCGGGAGCTACGAGCAGTACTTC
d_gene: -; j_gene: TRBJ1-2; abundance: -; v_gene: TRBV4-3; CDR3aa: CASSQDRVQGSGGYTF; CDR3nt: TGCGCCAGCAGCCAAGATCGGGTGCAGGGCTCGGGGGGCTACACCTTC
d_gene: -; j_gene: TRBJ2-6; abundance: many; v_gene: TRBV10-3; CDR3aa: CASSDRPSGANVLTF; CDR3nt: TGTGCCAGCTCGGACCGGCCCTCTGGGGCCAACGTCCTGACTTTC
d_gene: TRBD1; j_gene: TRBJ1-2; abundance: -; v_gene: TRBV27; CDR3aa: CASRQMGQGPFYGYTF; CDR3nt: TGTGCCAGCAGACAAATGGGACAGGGACCTTTTTATGGCTACACCTTC
d_gene: -; j_gene: TRBJ2-5; abundance: few; v_gene: TRBV7-9; CDR3aa: CASSPPMGWDKETQYF; CDR3nt: TGTGCCAGCAGCCCCCCCATGGGTTGGGATAAAGAGACCCAGTACTTC
d_gene: -; j_gene: TRBJ2-3; abundance: few; v_gene: TRBV7-8; CDR3aa: CASSRLSGPTDTQYF; CDR3nt: TGTGCCAGCAGCCGGCTGTCGGGGCCCACAGATACGCAGTATTTT
d_gene: TRBD1; j_gene: TRBJ1-6; abundance: -; v_gene: TRBV10-2; CDR3aa: CASGTGASPLHF; CDR3nt: TGCGCCAGCGGGACAGGGGCTTCACCCCTCCACTTT
d_gene: -; j_gene: TRBJ1-2; abundance: few; v_gene: TRBV11-2; CDR3aa: CASSPRLVTGKGGYTF; CDR3nt: TGTGCCAGCAGCCCAAGACTAGTAACAGGAAAGGGAGGCTACACCTTC
d_gene: TRBD1; j_gene: TRBJ2-7; abundance: many; v_gene: TRBV4-3; CDR3aa: CASSHNRDRGSYEQYF; CDR3nt: TGCGCCAGCAGTCACAACCGGGACAGGGGAAGCTACGAGCAGTACTTC
d_gene: -; j_gene: TRBJ2-7; abundance: -; v_gene: TRBV4-1; CDR3aa: CASSHPWTNTYEQYF; CDR3nt: TGCGCCAGCAGCCACCCCTGGACTAACACCTACGAGCAGTACTTC
d_gene: -; j_gene: TRBJ2-1; abundance: -; v_gene: TRBV5-1; CDR3aa: CASSREEFSYNEQFF; CDR3nt: TGCGCCAGCAGCCGAGAGGAGTTTTCCTACAATGAGCAGTTCTTC
d_gene: -; j_gene: TRBJ2-7; abundance: -; v_gene: TRBV2; CDR3aa: CAISNERPTGEQYF; CDR3nt: TGTGCCATCAGCAACGAACGACCCACGGGGGAGCAGTACTTC
d_gene: TRBD2; j_gene: TRBJ2-5; abundance: -; v_gene: TRBV7-9; CDR3aa: CASRPRTSRQETQYF; CDR3nt: TGTGCCAGCAGACCCAGGACTAGCAGACAAGAGACCCAGTACTTC
d_gene: -; j_gene: TRBJ2-7; abundance: many; v_gene: TRBV7-2; CDR3aa: CASSLGGDRAYEQYF; CDR3nt: TGTGCCAGCAGCTTAGGAGGTGACAGAGCCTACGAGCAGTACTTC
d_gene: -; j_gene: TRBJ1-5; abundance: -; v_gene: TRBV19; CDR3aa: CASTRIGGSLWNQPQHF; CDR3nt: TGTGCCAGTACCAGAATAGGGGGGAGTCTTTGGAATCAGCCCCAGCATTTT
d_gene: TRBD2; j_gene: TRBJ2-5; abundance: few; v_gene: TRBV19; CDR3aa: CASTETSGRRAQYF; CDR3nt: TGTGCCAGTACCGAGACTAGCGGGAGACGGGCCCAGTACTTC
d_gene: TRBD1; j_gene: TRBJ2-1; abundance: many; v_gene: TRBV7-3; CDR3aa: CASSLDRGFVNEQFF; CDR3nt: TGTGCCAGCAGCTTAGACAGGGGGTTTGTAAATGAGCAGTTCTTC
d_gene: TRBD2; j_gene: TRBJ2-5; abundance: many; v_gene: TRBV5-1; CDR3aa: CASALSSGRGETQYF; CDR3nt: TGCGCCAGCGCCTTATCTAGCGGGAGGGGAGAGACCCAGTACTTC
d_gene: -; j_gene: TRBJ1-5; abundance: -; v_gene: TRBV2; CDR3aa: CASSDCRVSNQPQHF; CDR3nt: TGTGCCAGCAGTGATTGCAGGGTGAGCAATCAGCCCCAGCATTTT
d_gene: -; j_gene: TRBJ1-6; abundance: many; v_gene: TRBV7-8; CDR3aa: CASSASWGGLLHF; CDR3nt: TGTGCCAGCAGCGCATCCTGGGGGGGCCTCCTCCACTTT
d_gene: -; j_gene: TRBJ1-2; abundance: many; v_gene: TRBV5-5; CDR3aa: CASSLGRVGSYGYTF; CDR3nt: TGTGCCAGCAGCTTAGGACGGGTCGGGAGCTATGGCTACACCTTC
d_gene: -; j_gene: TRBJ2-7; abundance: few; v_gene: TRBV30; CDR3aa: CAWSVRPTYEQYF; CDR3nt: TGTGCCTGGAGTGTAAGGCCCACCTACGAGCAGTACTTC
d_gene: -; j_gene: TRBJ2-7; abundance: -; v_gene: TRBV27; CDR3aa: CASSLAPEGAYEQYF; CDR3nt: TGTGCCAGCAGTTTAGCCCCAGAGGGGGCCTACGAGCAGTACTTC
d_gene: -; j_gene: TRBJ1-5; abundance: few; v_gene: TRBV5-1; CDR3aa: CASSWGPSSNQPQHF; CDR3nt: TGCGCCAGCAGCTGGGGACCGTCTAGCAATCAGCCCCAGCATTTT
d_gene: -; j_gene: TRBJ2-3; abundance: many; v_gene: TRBV6-1; CDR3aa: CASSEEGPDTQYF; CDR3nt: TGTGCCAGCAGTGAAGAGGGACCAGATACGCAGTATTTT
d_gene: TRBD2; j_gene: TRBJ2-3; abundance: many; v_gene: TRBV28; CDR3aa: CASTTPVSGRDTQYF; CDR3nt: TGTGCCAGCACCACCCCGGTTAGCGGGAGAGATACGCAGTATTTT